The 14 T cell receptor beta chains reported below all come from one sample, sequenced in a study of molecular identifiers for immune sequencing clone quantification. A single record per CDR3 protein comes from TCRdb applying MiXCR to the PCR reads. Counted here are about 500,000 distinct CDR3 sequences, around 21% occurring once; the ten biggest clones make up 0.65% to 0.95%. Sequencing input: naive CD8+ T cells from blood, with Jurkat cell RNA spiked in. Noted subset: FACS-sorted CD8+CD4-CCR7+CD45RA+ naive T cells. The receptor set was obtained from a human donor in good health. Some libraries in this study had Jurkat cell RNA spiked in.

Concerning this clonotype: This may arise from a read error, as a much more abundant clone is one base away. The CDR3 spells CASSLDSVRFHNEQFF. DNA of the CDR3: TGTGCCAGCAGCTTAGATAGCGTCCGATTCCACAATGAGCAGTTCTTC. J is TRBJ2-1 and V is TRBV7-6; TRBD2 is a possible D gene (5 bases). The CDR3 is made up of 16 amino acids. Germline CDR1 SGHVS, CDR2 FNYEAQ. V was clipped by 1 base and J by 5 bases, with 15 bases between them.

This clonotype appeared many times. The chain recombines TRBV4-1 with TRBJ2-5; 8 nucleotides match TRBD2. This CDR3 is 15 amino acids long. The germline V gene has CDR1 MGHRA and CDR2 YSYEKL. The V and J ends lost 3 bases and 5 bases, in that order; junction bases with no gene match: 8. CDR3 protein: CASSQPRGAMETQYF. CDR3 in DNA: TGCGCCAGCAGCCAGCCGCGGGGGGCGATGGAGACCCAGTACTTC.

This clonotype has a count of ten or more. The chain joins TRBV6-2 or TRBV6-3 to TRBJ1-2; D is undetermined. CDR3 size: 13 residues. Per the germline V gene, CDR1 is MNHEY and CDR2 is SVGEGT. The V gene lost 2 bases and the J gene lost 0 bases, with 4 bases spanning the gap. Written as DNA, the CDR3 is TGTGCCAGCAGTTACGACACTAACTATGGCTACACCTTC. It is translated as CASSYDTNYGYTF.

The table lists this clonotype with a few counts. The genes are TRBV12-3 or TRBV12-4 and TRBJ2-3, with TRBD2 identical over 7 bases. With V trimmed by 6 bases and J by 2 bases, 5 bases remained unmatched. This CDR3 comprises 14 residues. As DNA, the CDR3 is TGTGCCAGCAGCGAAGGGACTAACACAGATACGCAGTATTTT. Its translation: CASSEGTNTDTQYF.

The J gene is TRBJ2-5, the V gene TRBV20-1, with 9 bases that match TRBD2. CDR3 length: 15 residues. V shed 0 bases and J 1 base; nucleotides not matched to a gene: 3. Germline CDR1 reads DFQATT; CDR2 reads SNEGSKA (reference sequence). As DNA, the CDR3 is TGCAGTGCTAGAGACCTAGCGGGATTCCAAGAGACCCAGTACTTC. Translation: CSARDLAGFQETQYF.

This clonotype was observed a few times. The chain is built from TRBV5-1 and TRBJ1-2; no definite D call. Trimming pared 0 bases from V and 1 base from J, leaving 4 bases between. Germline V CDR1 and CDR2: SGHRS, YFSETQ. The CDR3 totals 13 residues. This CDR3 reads CASSLEVNYGYTF. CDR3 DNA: TGCGCCAGCAGCTTGGAGGTTAACTATGGCTACACCTTC.

This CDR3 reads CASTPGNSPLHF. The CDR3 DNA sequence: TGTGCCAGCACCCCGGGTAATTCACCCCTCCACTTT. The J gene is TRBJ1-6, the V gene TRBV6-2 or TRBV6-3; D is undetermined. The CDR3 contains 12 residues. Trimming left V 7 bases short and J 6 bases short, with 7 bases between. Germline V gene data show CDR1 as MNHEY and CDR2 as SVGEGT.

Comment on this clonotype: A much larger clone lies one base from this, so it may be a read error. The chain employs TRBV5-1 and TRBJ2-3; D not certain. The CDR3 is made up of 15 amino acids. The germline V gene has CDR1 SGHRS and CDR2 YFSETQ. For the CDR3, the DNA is TGCGCCAACAGCTTGGAAGATGGGTACACAGATACGCAGTATTTT. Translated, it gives CANSLEDGYTDTQYF.

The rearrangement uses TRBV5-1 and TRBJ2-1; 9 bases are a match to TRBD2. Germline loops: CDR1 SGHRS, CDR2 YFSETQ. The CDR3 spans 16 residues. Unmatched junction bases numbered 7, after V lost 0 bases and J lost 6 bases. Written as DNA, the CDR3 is TGCGCCAGCAGCTTGGCTTTGGGACTAGCATCCAATGAGCAGTTCTTC. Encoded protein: CASSLALGLASNEQFF.

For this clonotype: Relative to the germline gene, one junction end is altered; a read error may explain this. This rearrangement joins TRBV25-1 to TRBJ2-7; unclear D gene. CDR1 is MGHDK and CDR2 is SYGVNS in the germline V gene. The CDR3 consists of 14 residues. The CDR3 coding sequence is TGTGCCTGCAGTGGTGTTAGGGCTTACTACGAGCAGTACTTC. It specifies CACSGVRAYYEQYF.

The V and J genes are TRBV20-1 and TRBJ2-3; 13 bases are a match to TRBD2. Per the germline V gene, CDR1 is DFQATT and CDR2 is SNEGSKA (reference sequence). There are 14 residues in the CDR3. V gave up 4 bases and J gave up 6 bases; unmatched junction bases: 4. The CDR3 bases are TGCAGTGCTACAACTAGCGGGAGGGCTGATACGCAGTATTTT. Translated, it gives CSATTSGRADTQYF.

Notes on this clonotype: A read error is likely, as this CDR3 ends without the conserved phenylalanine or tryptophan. The chain's CDR3 is CASSLGQGAYEQYL. Here the CDR3 DNA reads TGTGCCAGCAGTTTGGGACAGGGCGCCTACGAGCAGTACCTC. V usage is TRBV27 and J usage is TRBJ2-7; 9 positions match TRBD1. J lost 2 bases, V lost 3 bases, and 2 bases had no gene match. Germline V gene data show CDR1 as MNHEY and CDR2 as SMNVEV (reference sequence). The length of the CDR3 is 14 residues.

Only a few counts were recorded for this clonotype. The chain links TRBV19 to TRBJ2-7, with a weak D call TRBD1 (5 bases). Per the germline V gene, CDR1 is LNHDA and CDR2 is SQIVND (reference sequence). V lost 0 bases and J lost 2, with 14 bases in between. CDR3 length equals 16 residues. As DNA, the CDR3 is TGTGCCAGTAGTATAGAAGGACAATCTCTACCCTACGAGCAGTACTTC. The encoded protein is CASSIEGQSLPYEQYF.

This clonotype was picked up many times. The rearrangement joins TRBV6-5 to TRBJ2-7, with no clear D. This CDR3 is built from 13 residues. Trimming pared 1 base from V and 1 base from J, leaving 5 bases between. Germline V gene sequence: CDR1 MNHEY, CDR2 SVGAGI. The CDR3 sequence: CASSYYGSYEQYF. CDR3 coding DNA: TGTGCCAGCAGTTACTACGGGTCCTACGAGCAGTACTTC.